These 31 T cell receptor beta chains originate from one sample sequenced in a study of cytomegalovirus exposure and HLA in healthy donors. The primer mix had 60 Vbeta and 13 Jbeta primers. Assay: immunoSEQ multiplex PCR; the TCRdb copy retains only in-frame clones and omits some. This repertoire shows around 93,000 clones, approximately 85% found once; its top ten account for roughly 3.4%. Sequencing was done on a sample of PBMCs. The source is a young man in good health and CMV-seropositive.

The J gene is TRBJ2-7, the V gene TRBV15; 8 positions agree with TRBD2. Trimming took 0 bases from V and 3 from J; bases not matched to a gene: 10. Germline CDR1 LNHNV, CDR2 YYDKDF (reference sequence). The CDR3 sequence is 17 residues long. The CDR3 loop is CATSRDIVSGANYEQYF. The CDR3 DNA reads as TGTGCCACCAGCAGAGACATAGTTAGCGGGGCAAACTACGAGCAGTACTTC.

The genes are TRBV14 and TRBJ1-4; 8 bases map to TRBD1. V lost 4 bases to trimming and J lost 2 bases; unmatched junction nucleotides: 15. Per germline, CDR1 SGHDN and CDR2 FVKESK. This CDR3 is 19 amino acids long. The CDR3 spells CASSLRGQVFPGTNEKLFF. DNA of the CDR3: TGTGCCAGCAGCCTCAGGGGACAGGTCTTTCCTGGGACTAATGAAAAACTGTTTTTT.

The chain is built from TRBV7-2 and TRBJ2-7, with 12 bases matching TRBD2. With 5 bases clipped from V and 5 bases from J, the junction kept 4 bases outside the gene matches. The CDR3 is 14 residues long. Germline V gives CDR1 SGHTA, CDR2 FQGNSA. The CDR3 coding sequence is TGTGCCAGCAGCCCGACTAGCGGGAGACACGAGCAGTACTTC. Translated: CASSPTSGRHEQYF.

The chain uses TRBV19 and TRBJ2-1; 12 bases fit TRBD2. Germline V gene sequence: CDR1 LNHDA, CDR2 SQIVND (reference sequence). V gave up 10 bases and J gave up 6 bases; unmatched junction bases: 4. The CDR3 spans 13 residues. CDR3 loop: CATRLAGVNEQFF. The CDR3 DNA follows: TGTGCCACTCGACTAGCGGGAGTCAATGAGCAGTTCTTC.

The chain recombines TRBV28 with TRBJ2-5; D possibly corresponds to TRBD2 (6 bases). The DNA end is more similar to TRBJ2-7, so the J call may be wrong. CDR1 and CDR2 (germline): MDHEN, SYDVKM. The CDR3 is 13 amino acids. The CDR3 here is CASQEGTRNEQYF. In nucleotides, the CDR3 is TGTGCCAGCCAGGAGGGGACGAGAAACGAGCAGTACTTC.

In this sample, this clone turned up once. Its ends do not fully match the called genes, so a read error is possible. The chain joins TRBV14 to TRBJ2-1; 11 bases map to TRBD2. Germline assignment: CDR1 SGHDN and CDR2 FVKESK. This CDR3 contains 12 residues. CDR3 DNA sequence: TGTGCCAGCAGCCAAGCTAGCGGGAGGAGGATCTTC. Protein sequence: CASSQASGRRIF. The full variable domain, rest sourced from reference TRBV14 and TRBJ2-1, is EAGVTQFPSHSVIEKGQTVTLRCDPISGHDNLYWYRRVMGKEIKFLLHFVKESKQDESGMPNNRFLAERTGGTYSTLKVQPAELEDSGVYFCASSQASGRRIFGPGTRLTVL.

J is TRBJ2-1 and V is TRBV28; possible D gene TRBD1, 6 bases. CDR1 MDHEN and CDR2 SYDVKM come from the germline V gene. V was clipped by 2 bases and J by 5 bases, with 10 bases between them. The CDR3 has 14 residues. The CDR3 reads CASSLAGAHNEQFF. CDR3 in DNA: TGTGCCAGCAGTTTAGCAGGGGCCCACAATGAGCAGTTCTTC.

CDR3 nucleotide sequence: TGTGCCAGCAGCGTAGACGGGGCGGGAGGGCCCTCTACGCAGTATTTT. Translating it yields CASSVDGAGGPSTQYF. The V and J genes are TRBV9 and TRBJ2-3; the match to TRBD2 covers 9 bases. The germline V gene has CDR1 SGDLS and CDR2 YYNGEE. V trimming: 0 bases; J trimming: 8 bases; junction bases outside the gene matches: 10. This CDR3 is 16 amino acids long.

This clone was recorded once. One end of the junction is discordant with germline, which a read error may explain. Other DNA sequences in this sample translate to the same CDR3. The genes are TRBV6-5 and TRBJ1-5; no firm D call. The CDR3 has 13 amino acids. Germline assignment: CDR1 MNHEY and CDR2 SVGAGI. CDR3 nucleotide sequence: TGTGCTAGCAGTCGGGTATCAAATCAGCCCCAGCATTTT. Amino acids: CASSRVSNQPQHF.

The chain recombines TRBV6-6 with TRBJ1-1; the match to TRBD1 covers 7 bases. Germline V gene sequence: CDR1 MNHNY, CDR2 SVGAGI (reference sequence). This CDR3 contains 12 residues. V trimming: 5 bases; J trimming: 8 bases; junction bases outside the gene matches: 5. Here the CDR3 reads CASSIQGVEAFF. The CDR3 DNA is TGTGCCAGCAGTATTCAGGGGGTCGAAGCTTTCTTT.

In DNA, the CDR3 is TGTGCCAGCAGGCCACCGGGACAGGGGTCAAATACGCAGTATTTT. Its translation: CASRPPGQGSNTQYF. The J gene is TRBJ2-3, the V gene TRBV27; the match to TRBD1 covers 10 bases. The germline gives CDR1 MNHEY, CDR2 SMNVEV (reference sequence). This CDR3 is built from 15 residues. V shed 6 bases and J 7 bases; nucleotides not matched to a gene: 10.

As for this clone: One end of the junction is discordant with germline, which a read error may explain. In nucleotides, the CDR3 is TGCAGTGCCCCGGGAGGGGAGAAATTGAATTTT. The encoded protein is CSAPGGEKLNF. The rearrangement uses TRBV20-1 and TRBJ2-3, with 8 positions matching TRBD2. The CDR3 contains 11 residues. In germline, CDR1 is DFQATT, CDR2 SNEGSKA (reference sequence).

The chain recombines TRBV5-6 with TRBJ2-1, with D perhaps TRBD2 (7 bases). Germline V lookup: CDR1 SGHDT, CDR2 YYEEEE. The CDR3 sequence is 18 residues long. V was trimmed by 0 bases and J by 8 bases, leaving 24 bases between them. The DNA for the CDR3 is TGTGCCAGCAGCTTGGAACGGGTGTGGGGGAGGGGGATATATGAGCAGTTCTTC. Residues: CASSLERVWGRGIYEQFF. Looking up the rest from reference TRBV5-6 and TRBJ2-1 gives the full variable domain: DAGVTQSPTHLIKTRGQQVTLRCSPKSGHDTVSWYQQALGQGPQFIFQYYEEEERQRGNFPDRFSGHQFPNYSSELNVNALLLGDSALYLCASSLERVWGRGIYEQFFGPGTRLTVL.

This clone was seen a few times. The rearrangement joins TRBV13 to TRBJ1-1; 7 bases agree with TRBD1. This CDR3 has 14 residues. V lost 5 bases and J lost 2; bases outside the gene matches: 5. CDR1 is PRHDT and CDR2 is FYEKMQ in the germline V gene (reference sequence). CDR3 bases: TGTGCCAGCAGCAAACAGGGGAAAAACACTGAAGCTTTCTTT. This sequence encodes CASSKQGKNTEAFF.

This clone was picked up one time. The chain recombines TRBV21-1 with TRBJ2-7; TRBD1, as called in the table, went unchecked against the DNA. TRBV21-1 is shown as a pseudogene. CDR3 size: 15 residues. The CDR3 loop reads CASSTAGTGDYEQYF. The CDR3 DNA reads TGTGCCAGCAGCACGGCCGGGACAGGGGACTACGAGCAGTACTTC.

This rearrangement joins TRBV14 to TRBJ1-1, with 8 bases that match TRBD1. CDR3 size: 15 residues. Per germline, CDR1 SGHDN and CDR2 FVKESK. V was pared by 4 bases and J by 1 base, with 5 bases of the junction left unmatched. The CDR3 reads CASSPPGQGNTEAFF. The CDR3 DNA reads TGTGCCAGCAGCCCCCCAGGACAGGGGAACACTGAAGCTTTCTTT.

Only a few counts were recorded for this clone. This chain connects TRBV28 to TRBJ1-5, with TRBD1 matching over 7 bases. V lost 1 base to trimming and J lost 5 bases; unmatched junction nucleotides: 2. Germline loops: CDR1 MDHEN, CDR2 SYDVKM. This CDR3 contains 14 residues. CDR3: CASSLSGQYQPQHF. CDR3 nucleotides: TGTGCCAGCAGTTTATCGGGACAGTATCAGCCCCAGCATTTT.

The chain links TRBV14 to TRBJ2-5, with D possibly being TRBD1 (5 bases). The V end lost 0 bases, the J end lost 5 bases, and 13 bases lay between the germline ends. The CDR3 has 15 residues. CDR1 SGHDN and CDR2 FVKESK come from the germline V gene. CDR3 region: CASSQDRRGWETQYF. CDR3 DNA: TGTGCCAGCAGCCAAGATCGTAGGGGATGGGAGACCCAGTACTTC.

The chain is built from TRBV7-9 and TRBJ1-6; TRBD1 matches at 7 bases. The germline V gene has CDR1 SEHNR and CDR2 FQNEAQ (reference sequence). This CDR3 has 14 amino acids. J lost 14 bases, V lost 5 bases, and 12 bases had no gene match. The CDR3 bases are TGTGCCAGCAGCCCACAGGGGTTCTCCGCTTCCCTCCACTTT. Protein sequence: CASSPQGFSASLHF.

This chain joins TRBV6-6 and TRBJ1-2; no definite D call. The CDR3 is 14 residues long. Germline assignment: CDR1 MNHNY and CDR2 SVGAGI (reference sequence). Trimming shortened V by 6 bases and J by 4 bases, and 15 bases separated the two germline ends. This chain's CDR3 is CASRQLLVGYGYTF. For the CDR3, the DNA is TGTGCCAGCAGGCAACTGCTGGTTGGCTATGGCTACACCTTC.

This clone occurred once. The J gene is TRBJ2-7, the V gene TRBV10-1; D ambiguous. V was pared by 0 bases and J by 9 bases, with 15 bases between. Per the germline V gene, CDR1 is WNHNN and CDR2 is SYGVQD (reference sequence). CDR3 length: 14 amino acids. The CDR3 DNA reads TGCGCCAGCAGTGAGTCGACTCGAGGAGAGACGCAGTACTTC. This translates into CASSESTRGETQYF.

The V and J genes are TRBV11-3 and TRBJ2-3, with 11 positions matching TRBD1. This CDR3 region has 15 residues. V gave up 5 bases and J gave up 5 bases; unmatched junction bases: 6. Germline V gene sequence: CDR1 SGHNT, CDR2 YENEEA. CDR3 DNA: TGTGCCAGCAGCCCCGGGACAGGGGGGGAAGATACGCAGTATTTT. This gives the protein CASSPGTGGEDTQYF.

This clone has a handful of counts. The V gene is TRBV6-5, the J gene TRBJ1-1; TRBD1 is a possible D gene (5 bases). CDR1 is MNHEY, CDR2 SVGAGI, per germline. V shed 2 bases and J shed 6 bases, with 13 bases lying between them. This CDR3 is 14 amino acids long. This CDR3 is CASSYRGYMAEAFF. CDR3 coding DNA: TGTGCCAGCAGTTACAGGGGTTACATGGCTGAAGCTTTCTTT.

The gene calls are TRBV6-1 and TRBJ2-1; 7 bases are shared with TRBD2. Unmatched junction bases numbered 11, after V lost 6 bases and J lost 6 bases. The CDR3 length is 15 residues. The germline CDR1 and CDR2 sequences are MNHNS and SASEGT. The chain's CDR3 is CASSFFAGESNEQFF. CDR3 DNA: TGTGCCAGCAGCTTCTTTGCGGGAGAATCCAATGAGCAGTTCTTC.

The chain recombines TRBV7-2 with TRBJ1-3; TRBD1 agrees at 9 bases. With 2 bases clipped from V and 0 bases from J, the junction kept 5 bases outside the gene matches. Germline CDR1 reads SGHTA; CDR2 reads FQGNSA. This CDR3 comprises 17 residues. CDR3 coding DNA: TGTGCCAGCAGCTTATGGGTGACAGGGGGCTCTGGAAACACCATATATTTT. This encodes CASSLWVTGGSGNTIYF. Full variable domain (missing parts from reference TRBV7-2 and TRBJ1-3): GAGVSQSPSNKVTEKGKDVELRCDPISGHTALYWYRQSLGQGLEFLIYFQGNSAPDKSGLPSDRFSAERTGGSVSTLTIQRTQQEDSAVYLCASSLWVTGGSGNTIYFGEGSWLTVV.

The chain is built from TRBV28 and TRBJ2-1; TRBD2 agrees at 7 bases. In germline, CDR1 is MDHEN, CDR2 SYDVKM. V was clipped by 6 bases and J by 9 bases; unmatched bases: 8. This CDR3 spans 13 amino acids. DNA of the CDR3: TGTGCCAGCAGCCCGACTAGCTGGGTTGAGCAGTTCTTC. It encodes CASSPTSWVEQFF.

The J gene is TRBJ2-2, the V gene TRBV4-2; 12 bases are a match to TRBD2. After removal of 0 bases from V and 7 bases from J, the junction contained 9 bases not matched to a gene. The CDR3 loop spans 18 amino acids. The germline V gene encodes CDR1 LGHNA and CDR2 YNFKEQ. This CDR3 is CASSQDPASGRADGELFF. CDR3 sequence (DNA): TGTGCCAGCAGCCAAGATCCGGCTAGCGGGAGGGCCGACGGGGAGCTGTTTTTT.

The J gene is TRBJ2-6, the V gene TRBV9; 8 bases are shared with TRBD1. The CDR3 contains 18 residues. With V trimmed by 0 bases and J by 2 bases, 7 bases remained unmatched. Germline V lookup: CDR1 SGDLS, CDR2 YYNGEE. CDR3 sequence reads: CASSVVGLDRAGANVLTF. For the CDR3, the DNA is TGTGCCAGCAGCGTAGTAGGGTTGGACAGGGCTGGGGCCAACGTCCTGACTTTC. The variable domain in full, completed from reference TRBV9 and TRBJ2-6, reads DSGVTQTPKHLITATGQRVTLRCSPRSGDLSVYWYQQSLDQGLQFLIQYYNGEERAKGNILERFSAQQFPDLHSELNLSSLELGDSALYFCASSVVGLDRAGANVLTFGAGSRLTVL.

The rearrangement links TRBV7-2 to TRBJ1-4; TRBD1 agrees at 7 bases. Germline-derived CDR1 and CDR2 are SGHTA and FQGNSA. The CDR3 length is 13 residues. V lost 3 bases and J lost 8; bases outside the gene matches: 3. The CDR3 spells CASSLGTAEKLFF. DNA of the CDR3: TGTGCCAGCAGCTTGGGGACAGCGGAAAAACTGTTTTTT.

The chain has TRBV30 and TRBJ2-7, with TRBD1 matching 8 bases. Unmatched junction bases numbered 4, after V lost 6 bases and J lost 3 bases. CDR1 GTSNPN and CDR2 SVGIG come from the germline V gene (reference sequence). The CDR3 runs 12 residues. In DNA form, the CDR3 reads TGTGCCTGCCTCACAGGGGGCTACGAGCAGTACTTC. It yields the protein CACLTGGYEQYF.

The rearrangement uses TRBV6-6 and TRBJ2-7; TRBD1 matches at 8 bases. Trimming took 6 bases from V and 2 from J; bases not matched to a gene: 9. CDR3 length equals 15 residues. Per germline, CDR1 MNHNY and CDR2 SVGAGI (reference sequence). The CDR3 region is CASRGDRGRPYEQYF. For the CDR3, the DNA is TGTGCCAGCAGGGGAGACAGGGGCCGACCCTACGAGCAGTACTTC.